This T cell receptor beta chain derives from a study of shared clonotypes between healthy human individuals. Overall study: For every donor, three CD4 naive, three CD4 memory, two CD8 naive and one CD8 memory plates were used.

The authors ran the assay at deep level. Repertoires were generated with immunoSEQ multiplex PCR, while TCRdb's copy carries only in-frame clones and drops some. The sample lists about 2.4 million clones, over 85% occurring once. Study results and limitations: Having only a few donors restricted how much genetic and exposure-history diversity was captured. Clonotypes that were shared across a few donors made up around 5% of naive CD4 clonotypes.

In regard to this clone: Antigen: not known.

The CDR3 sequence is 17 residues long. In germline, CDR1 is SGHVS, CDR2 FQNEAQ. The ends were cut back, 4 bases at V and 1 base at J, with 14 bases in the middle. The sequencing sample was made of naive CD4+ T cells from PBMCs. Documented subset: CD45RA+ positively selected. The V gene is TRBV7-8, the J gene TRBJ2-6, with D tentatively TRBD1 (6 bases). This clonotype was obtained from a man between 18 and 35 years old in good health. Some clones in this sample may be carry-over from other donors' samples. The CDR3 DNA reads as TGTGCCAGCAGCTCTCACGGACAGATTTCTGGGGCCAACGTCCTGACTTTC. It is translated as CASSSHGQISGANVLTF. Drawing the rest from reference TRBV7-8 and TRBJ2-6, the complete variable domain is GAGVSQSPRYKVAKRGQDVALRCDPISGHVSLFWYQQALGQGPEFLTYFQNEAQLDKSGLPSDRFFAERPEGSVSTLKIQRTQQEDSAVYLCASSSHGQISGANVLTFGAGSRLTVL.